Shown below are 20 T cell receptor beta chains from a single sample sequenced in a study of regulatory T cells in long-lasting Graves disease. Indicated time point: newly diagnosed GD, antithyroid drugs for less than 3 months. PBMC RNA was the source of the TCR library. Investigators prepared the TCR beta libraries by applying iRepertoire HTBI primers and Arm-PCR of CDR3 regions. TCRdb used MiXCR to reprocess the multiplex PCR reads, holding one entry per CDR3 protein. The table lists some 250,000 distinct CDR3 sequences, 18% of them singletons. The sample also formed part of further work on T cells in Graves' hyperthyroidism and ophthalmopathy.

This specimen was peripheral blood mononuclear cells (PBMCs), taken at new diagnosis, from a patient treated with antithyroid drugs. The receptors were sampled from a woman in her thirties with Graves disease.

This clonotype was detected ten times or more. The chain uses TRBV10-3 and TRBJ1-5; TRBD1 might be the D (6 bases). Per the germline V gene, CDR1 is ENHRY and CDR2 is SYGVKD. The CDR3 runs 15 residues. V was shortened by 4 bases and J by 0 bases, with 10 bases between the two germline ends. CDR3 sequence reads: CAISGGQFSNQPQHF. The CDR3 bases are TGTGCCATCAGTGGGGGACAATTTAGCAATCAGCCCCAGCATTTT.

The rearrangement uses TRBV12-3 or TRBV12-4 and TRBJ1-6; D call uncertain. The length of the CDR3 is 14 residues. Trimming removed 1 base at V and 6 bases at J, with 7 bases between. In DNA, the CDR3 is TGTGCCAGCAGTTTAGTGGTTGGTAATTCACCCCTCCACTTT. It translates to CASSLVVGNSPLHF.

Concerning this clonotype itself: This may arise from a read error, as a much more abundant clone is one base away. This chain links TRBV7-9 with TRBJ2-2; 12 bases are a match to TRBD2. The germline V gene has CDR1 SEHNR and CDR2 FQNEAQ (reference sequence). The CDR3 consists of 13 residues. The CDR3 sequence is CARRTSGAGEPFF. CDR3 DNA sequence: TGTGCCAGACGGACTAGCGGGGCCGGGGAGCCGTTTTTT.

This clonotype has ten or more counts. The chain uses TRBV12-3 or TRBV12-4 and TRBJ1-5; D is possibly TRBD1 (5 bases). The CDR3 is made up of 16 amino acids. Between the trimmed V and J ends, which lost 7 bases and 3 bases, there was a span of 19 bases. DNA of the CDR3: TGTGCCAGCAATCCGGGGGGGACTGCTTCCAATCAGCCCCAGCATTTT. This encodes CASNPGGTASNQPQHF.

This clonotype was observed many times. The chain employs TRBV18 and TRBJ1-2; 11 bases agree with TRBD1. V was pared by 3 bases and J by 8 bases, with 8 bases of the junction left unmatched. Per the germline V gene, CDR1 is KGHSH and CDR2 is LQKENI. The CDR3 contains 15 residues. CDR3 in DNA: TGTGCCAGCTCACCGACCGGGACAGGGGGACTAGGCTACACCTTC. Its protein product is CASSPTGTGGLGYTF.

This clonotype was picked up a small number of times. The rearrangement joins TRBV29-1 to TRBJ2-3, with a tentative D call TRBD1 (8 bases). CDR3 length: 14 residues. V gave up 6 bases and J gave up 3 bases, with 16 bases separating them. Germline values: CDR1 SQVTM, CDR2 ANQGSEA. Written as DNA, the CDR3 is TGCAGCGTGGAGACAGGGGAGGGGACAGATACGCAGTATTTT. Translation gives CSVETGEGTDTQYF.

This chain connects TRBV20-1 to TRBJ1-2, with D possibly being TRBD1 (6 bases). The V end lost 3 bases, the J end lost 3 bases, and 14 bases lay between the germline ends. This CDR3 is 14 amino acids long. CDR1 and CDR2 from the germline V gene are DFQATT and SNEGSKA (reference sequence). In DNA, the CDR3 is TGCAGTGCTAGCGGGGGGGGCGGCTACTATGGCTACACCTTC. This gives the protein CSASGGGGYYGYTF.

This clonotype was counted many times. The V and J genes are TRBV7-9 and TRBJ2-5; D not certain. The CDR3 extends over 13 amino acids. CDR1 and CDR2 (germline): SEHNR, FQNEAQ (reference sequence). The V gene lost 3 bases and the J gene lost 4 bases, with 9 bases spanning the gap. For the CDR3, the DNA is TGTGCCAGCAGCTTGATCGAGAGAGAGACCCAGTACTTC. Protein: CASSLIERETQYF.

This clonotype has at least ten counts. The J gene is TRBJ1-4, the V gene TRBV29-1; unclear D gene. This CDR3 has 13 residues. Trimming removed 4 bases at V and 7 bases at J, with 13 bases between. Germline V lookup: CDR1 SQVTM, CDR2 ANQGSEA. For the CDR3, the DNA is TGCAGCGTTGCTCCTTCCTGGAGTGAAAAACTGTTTTTT. Its translation: CSVAPSWSEKLFF.

In the case of this clonotype: This probably arose from a read error, given a far larger clone one base away. The chain links TRBV5-6 to TRBJ1-2; D uncertain. CDR3 size: 15 residues. Germline CDR1 is SGHDT and CDR2 is YYEEEE. CDR3: CASTLAPTANYGYTF. Here the CDR3 DNA reads TGTGCCAGCACCTTGGCCCCGACGGCTAACTATGGCTACACCTTC. Drawing the rest from reference TRBV5-6 and TRBJ1-2, the complete variable domain is DAGVTQSPTHLIKTRGQQVTLRCSPKSGHDTVSWYQQALGQGPQFIFQYYEEEERQRGNFPDRFSGHQFPNYSSELNVNALLLGDSALYLCASTLAPTANYGYTFGSGTRLTVV.

Comments on this clonotype: This clone may be a read error of a much larger clone one base away. The genes are TRBV12-3 or TRBV12-4 and TRBJ1-5, with 7 nucleotides matching TRBD1. TRBJ2-3 matches the DNA end more closely, so the J call is doubtful. The CDR3 totals 16 residues. CDR3 residues: CASTIWDSYSNQPQYF. DNA of the CDR3: TGTGCCAGCACTATATGGGACAGCTATAGCAATCAGCCCCAGTATTTT.

This clonotype was recorded at least ten times. The V and J genes are TRBV4-2 and TRBJ1-5; unclear D gene. V shed 0 bases and J shed 5 bases, with 5 bases lying between them. This CDR3 spans 13 amino acids. The germline gives CDR1 LGHNA, CDR2 YNFKEQ. The CDR3 nucleotides read TGTGCCAGCAGCCAAGATGGTGATCAGCCCCAGCATTTT. The encoded protein is CASSQDGDQPQHF.

This clonotype was seen ten or more times. V and J are TRBV7-3 and TRBJ2-7, with D unclear. V lost 6 bases, J lost 1 base, and 16 bases lay in between. CDR3 length: 15 amino acids. CDR1 is SGHTA, CDR2 FQGTGA, per germline. CDR3 in DNA: TGTGCCAGCAGTATGGGCCCCGTCGGATCCTACGAGCAGTACTTC. This encodes CASSMGPVGSYEQYF.

This clonotype was detected many times. The chain employs TRBV6-5 and TRBJ2-1; D not resolved. CDR3 length: 15 amino acids. Germline CDR1 MNHEY, CDR2 SVGAGI. The V end was cut by 0 bases, the J end by 0 bases, with 6 bases between. This chain's CDR3 is CASSYSMSSYNEQFF. DNA of the CDR3: TGTGCCAGCAGTTACTCGATGAGCTCCTACAATGAGCAGTTCTTC.

This clonotype was seen many times. V and J are TRBV11-1 and TRBJ2-7; D remains unclear. CDR3 length: 13 residues. Germline V gene sequence: CDR1 SGHAT, CDR2 FQDESV (reference sequence). The V and J ends lost 0 bases and 3 bases respectively, with 6 bases between them. The CDR3 nucleotides are TGTGCCAGCAGCTTAGCATGGGACTACGAGCAGTACTTC. Translation: CASSLAWDYEQYF.

This clonotype showed up many times. This chain connects TRBV20-1 to TRBJ2-3, with 7 bases matching TRBD2. The CDR3 covers 16 residues. Looked up from germline, CDR1 is DFQATT and CDR2 is SNEGSKA (reference sequence). V gave up 4 bases and J gave up 0 bases; unmatched junction bases: 10. The CDR3 nucleotides read TGCAGTGCTATATTCCGTCAGCGGGGTAGCACAGATACGCAGTATTTT. This codes for CSAIFRQRGSTDTQYF.

In this sample, this clonotype turned up many times. This chain uses TRBV6-1 with TRBJ2-3; D might be TRBD1 or TRBD2, each matching 6 bases. Germline loops: CDR1 MNHNS, CDR2 SASEGT. Between the trimmed V and J ends, which lost 8 bases and 2 bases, there was a span of 14 bases. The CDR3 has 14 amino acids. The DNA for the CDR3 is TGTGCCAGCGGGGGGCGACTCTTCACAGATACGCAGTATTTT. Translated: CASGGRLFTDTQYF.

This clonotype has a count of ten or more. J is TRBJ2-7 and V is TRBV20-1, with D hard to call. Germline CDR1 DFQATT, CDR2 SNEGSKA (reference sequence). Trimming shortened V by 0 bases and J by 0 bases, and 6 bases separated the two germline ends. The CDR3 extends over 13 amino acids. The CDR3 DNA sequence: TGCAGTGCTAGAGATGACAACTCCTACGAGCAGTACTTC. Protein sequence: CSARDDNSYEQYF.

This clonotype appeared many times. The chain is built from TRBV20-1 and TRBJ2-5; tentatively, D is TRBD2 (5 bases). V lost 6 bases and J lost 2, with 10 bases in between. The CDR3 is 12 amino acids. Germline lookup yields CDR1 DFQATT and CDR2 SNEGSKA (reference sequence). This CDR3 reads CSARTLQETQYF. The CDR3 DNA follows: TGCAGTGCGAGGACTCTTCAAGAGACCCAGTACTTC.

Here the CDR3 DNA reads TGTGCCATCAGCCGGGACAGAAAAGACACAGATACGCAGTATTTT. Protein product: CAISRDRKDTDTQYF. V usage is TRBV10-3 and J usage is TRBJ2-3; 7 nucleotides line up with TRBD1. CDR1 and CDR2 (germline): ENHRY, SYGVKD. V dropped 6 bases and J dropped 2; count of bases not matched to a gene: 8. The CDR3 consists of 15 residues.